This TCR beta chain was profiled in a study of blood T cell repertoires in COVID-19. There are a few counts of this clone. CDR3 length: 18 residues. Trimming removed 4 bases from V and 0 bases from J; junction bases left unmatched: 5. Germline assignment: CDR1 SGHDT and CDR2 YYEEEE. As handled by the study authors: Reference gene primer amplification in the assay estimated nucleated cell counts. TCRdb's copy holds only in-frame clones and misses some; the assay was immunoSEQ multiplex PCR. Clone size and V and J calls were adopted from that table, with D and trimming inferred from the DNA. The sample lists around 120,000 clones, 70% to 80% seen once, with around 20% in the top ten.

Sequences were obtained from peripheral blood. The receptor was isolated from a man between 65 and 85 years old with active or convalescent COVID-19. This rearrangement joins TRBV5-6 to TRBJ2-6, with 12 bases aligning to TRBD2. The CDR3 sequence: CASSELAGGYSGANVLTF. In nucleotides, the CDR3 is TGTGCCAGCAGCGAACTAGCGGGGGGCTACTCTGGGGCCAACGTCCTGACTTTC.